Shown below are 24 T cell receptor beta chains from a single sample sequenced in a study of blood T cell repertoires in COVID-19. Clones were read by immunoSEQ multiplex PCR, and TCRdb kept only the in-frame ones, dropping some. The sample records about 320,000 clones, approximately 81% being singletons. Sequencing was done on a sample of PBMCs or T cells enriched from blood (not recorded which). The origin of the receptors is a woman aged 25 to 39 who had been exposed to COVID-19.

The sample holds one count of this clone. The chain combines TRBV6-5 with TRBJ1-5, with D possibly being TRBD1 (5 bases). The V gene lost 10 bases and the J gene lost 3 bases, with 16 bases spanning the gap. Looked up from germline, CDR1 is MNHEY and CDR2 is SVGAGI. This CDR3 has 14 amino acids. As DNA, the CDR3 is TGTGCCACCAGACTGGGCGGGGCCAATCAGCCCCAGCATTTT. This encodes CATRLGGANQPQHF.

DNA for the CDR3: TGTGCCATCAGTGTGGACTCCCAAGAGACCCAGTACTTC. Its translation: CAISVDSQETQYF. The chain joins TRBV10-3 to TRBJ2-5, with TRBD2 as a possible D gene (5 bases). The CDR3 spans 13 residues. CDR1 and CDR2 from the germline V gene are ENHRY and SYGVKD. Trimming removed 4 bases from V and 1 base from J, with 7 bases in between.

Only a few counts were recorded for this clone. The DNA of the CDR3 is TGTGCCAGCAGTCTGTGGAGAGGGGGCCGGACAGATACGCAGTATTTT. This encodes CASSLWRGGRTDTQYF. The rearrangement links TRBV27 to TRBJ2-3, with 7 positions matching TRBD1. From germline, CDR1 is MNHEY and CDR2 SMNVEV (reference sequence). Losses at the gene ends were 5 bases for V and 3 bases for J; bases not matched to a gene: 11. This CDR3 comprises 16 residues.

The chain joins TRBV7-3 to TRBJ1-3, with a possible D match to TRBD1 (5 bases). Germline CDR1 and CDR2: SGHTA and FQGTGA. This CDR3 has 15 amino acids. V gave up 4 bases and J gave up 1 base, with 11 bases separating them. DNA of the CDR3: TGTGCCAGCAGCTCCGGGGGTGCGTCTGGAAACACCATATATTTT. This encodes CASSSGGASGNTIYF.

The gene calls are TRBV27 and TRBJ2-5; no clear D gene. CDR3 length: 13 amino acids. The germline V gene has CDR1 MNHEY and CDR2 SMNVEV (reference sequence). Trimming took 1 base from V and 0 from J, leaving 3 bases between them. The CDR3 here is CASSLYNQETQYF. DNA for the CDR3: TGTGCCAGCAGTTTATATAACCAAGAGACCCAGTACTTC.

V and J are TRBV19 and TRBJ2-3, with 7 nucleotides matching TRBD2. Germline assignment: CDR1 LNHDA and CDR2 SQIVND (reference sequence). J lost 5 bases, V lost 4 bases, and 12 bases had no gene match. This CDR3 is 16 amino acids long. The DNA for the CDR3 is TGTGCCAGTAGTAGCCAGGCGGGAGTTTGGGGAGATACGCAGTATTTT. This gives the protein CASSSQAGVWGDTQYF.

J is TRBJ1-1 and V is TRBV12-3 or TRBV12-4; D gene unclear. Trimming removed 2 bases from V and 10 bases from J, with 11 bases in between. This CDR3 is built from 12 residues. The CDR3 bases are TGTGCCAGCAGTTTAAAAGAGGAGTTAGCTTTCTTT. Protein: CASSLKEELAFF.

The genes are TRBV28 and TRBJ1-6; a weak D match, TRBD1 (5 bases). From germline, CDR1 is MDHEN and CDR2 SYDVKM. The CDR3 extends over 14 amino acids. The V end was cut by 8 bases, the J end by 10 bases, with 18 bases between. The CDR3 DNA reads TGTGCCAGCGCAGGGTATGTTGTAGGGTCACCCCTCCACTTT. Encoded protein: CASAGYVVGSPLHF.

This sequence joins TRBV2 and TRBJ1-6; the D gene is possibly TRBD1 (5 bases). V lost 7 bases and J lost 0, with 7 bases in between. This CDR3 has 14 amino acids. Germline CDR1 is SNHLY and CDR2 is FYNNEI. This CDR3 reads CASTGNSYNSPLHF. CDR3 sequence (DNA): TGTGCCAGCACAGGGAACTCCTATAATTCACCCCTCCACTTT.

This clone was counted only a few times. The chain combines TRBV25-1 with TRBJ1-1; no clear D gene. The CDR3 has 15 residues. Per germline, CDR1 MGHDK and CDR2 SYGVNS. Deletions cut 4 bases from V and 4 bases from J, with 16 bases between. The CDR3 DNA is TGTGCCAGCAGTGCGACGAGAGGAACGGGCACTGAAGCTTTCTTT. It is translated as CASSATRGTGTEAFF.

The J gene is TRBJ2-3, the V gene TRBV7-9, with D maybe TRBD2 (5 bases). Per germline, CDR1 SEHNR and CDR2 FQNEAQ (reference sequence). There are 14 residues in the CDR3. The ends were cut back, 1 base at V and 4 bases at J, with 9 bases in the middle. This CDR3 is CASSLGGFSDTQYF. CDR3 nucleotide sequence: TGTGCCAGCAGCTTAGGAGGGTTTTCAGATACGCAGTATTTT.

DNA for the CDR3: TGTGCCAGCAGCAACCGGGTGGAGGGGTCCTATTACGAGCAGTACTTC. It specifies CASSNRVEGSYYEQYF. This chain links TRBV21-1 with TRBJ2-7; the table's D call TRBD2 went unverified against the DNA. TRBV21-1 is classified as a pseudogene. CDR3 length: 16 residues.

CDR3 sequence (DNA): TGTGCCAGCAGCCTCTCCTACAATGAGCAGTTCTTC. Its protein product is CASSLSYNEQFF. V and J are TRBV7-2 and TRBJ2-1; D not certain. V was clipped by 5 bases and J by 0 bases, with 2 bases between them. This CDR3 is built from 12 residues. CDR1 SGHTA and CDR2 FQGNSA come from the germline V gene.

The CDR3 here is CASRPTRLAGRYEQYF. CDR3 bases: TGTGCCAGCAGACCTACCCGACTAGCGGGAAGGTACGAGCAGTACTTC. The chain links TRBV28 to TRBJ2-7, with TRBD2 identical over 11 bases. The CDR3 is 16 amino acids. Germline V gives CDR1 MDHEN, CDR2 SYDVKM. V lost 6 bases, J lost 4 bases, and 11 bases stayed unmatched.

This clone was picked up a small number of times. This chain connects TRBV28 to TRBJ1-2; TRBD1 matches 10 bases. V was clipped by 5 bases and J by 4 bases; unmatched bases: 7. This CDR3 is 15 amino acids long. Germline V gene lookup returns CDR1 MDHEN and CDR2 SYDVKM. CDR3 protein: CASSPGDRGAYGYTF. The CDR3 coding sequence is TGTGCCAGCAGTCCCGGGGACAGGGGAGCCTATGGCTACACCTTC.

The V and J genes are TRBV5-4 and TRBJ1-4; possible D gene TRBD1, 5 bases. The CDR3 length is 17 residues. Germline CDR1 and CDR2: SGHNT and YYREEE (reference sequence). The V gene lost 3 bases and the J gene lost 2 bases, with 17 bases spanning the gap. CDR3 sequence (DNA): TGTGCCAGCAGCTCTGGCCTATTTGGGGCCACTAATGAAAAACTGTTTTTT. It yields the protein CASSSGLFGATNEKLFF. Full variable domain (remainder filled in from reference TRBV5-4 and TRBJ1-4): ETGVTQSPTHLIKTRGQQVTLRCSSQSGHNTVSWYQQALGQGPQFIFQYYREEENGRGNFPPRFSGLQFPNYSSELNVNALELDDSALYLCASSSGLFGATNEKLFFGSGTQLSVL.

The chain is built from TRBV5-1 and TRBJ2-3; 7 bases align to TRBD2. The CDR3 has 16 amino acids. Germline loops: CDR1 SGHRS, CDR2 YFSETQ. Trimming at V came to 1 base and at J to 1 base, leaving 6 bases not matched to a gene. The CDR3, as DNA: TGCGCCAGCAGCTTGTCGGTGGGAGGGGGCACAGATACGCAGTATTTT. This gives the protein CASSLSVGGGTDTQYF.

The chain combines TRBV9 with TRBJ2-2; 7 bases match TRBD2. V was clipped by 7 bases and J by 7 bases; unmatched bases: 16. CDR1 and CDR2 from the germline V gene are SGDLS and YYNGEE. This CDR3 has 16 amino acids. In nucleotides, the CDR3 is TGTGCCAGCGGGTCGGGCGGGAGTCTGGAATTCGGGGAGCTGTTTTTT. Translated, it gives CASGSGGSLEFGELFF.

The chain is built from TRBV19 and TRBJ1-2; D unclear. The V gene lost 3 bases and the J gene lost 3 bases, with 14 bases spanning the gap. Per germline, CDR1 LNHDA and CDR2 SQIVND (reference sequence). CDR3 length: 15 residues. The CDR3 DNA is TGTGCCAGTAGTATGATGAGAACTACGGACTATGGCTACACCTTC. As protein: CASSMMRTTDYGYTF.

The CDR3 here is CASSLSGSFGGELFF. In DNA form, the CDR3 reads TGTGCCAGCAGCTTAAGCGGGAGTTTTGGCGGGGAGCTGTTTTTT. The chain recombines TRBV7-3 with TRBJ2-2; 7 positions agree with TRBD2. The V gene's germline CDR1 is SGHTA and CDR2 FQGTGA. The CDR3 runs 15 residues. V dropped 1 base and J dropped 7; count of bases not matched to a gene: 6.

This clone was counted a single time. This sequence joins TRBV3-1 (or the pseudogene TRBV3-2) and TRBJ1-6; 7 bases agree with TRBD1. In germline, CDR1 is LGHDT, CDR2 YNNKEL (reference sequence). With 2 bases clipped from V and 7 bases from J, the junction kept 5 bases outside the gene matches. The CDR3 spans 15 residues. The CDR3 spells CASSQMGQMNSPLHF. DNA for the CDR3: TGTGCCAGCAGCCAAATGGGACAGATGAATTCACCCCTCCACTTT.

This clone was seen more than once but under ten times. This chain uses TRBV18 with TRBJ1-6; 7 positions agree with TRBD1. J gave up 5 bases and V 4 bases, and 8 bases lay outside the gene matches. Germline V gives CDR1 KGHSH, CDR2 LQKENI. There are 16 residues in the CDR3. CDR3 in amino acids: CASSQNPGQNNSPLHF. In DNA form, the CDR3 reads TGTGCCAGCTCACAAAACCCGGGACAGAATAATTCACCCCTCCACTTT. The variable domain in full, with the rest retrieved from reference TRBV18 and TRBJ1-6, is NAGVMQNPRHLVRRRGQEARLRCSPMKGHSHVYWYRQLPEEGLKFMVYLQKENIIDESGMPKERFSAEFPKEGPSILRIQQVVRGDSAAYFCASSQNPGQNNSPLHFGNGTRLTVT.

The chain carries TRBV10-1 and TRBJ1-5, with a possible D match to TRBD1 (5 bases). Trimming left V 11 bases short and J 7 bases short, with 9 bases between. The CDR3 is 10 amino acids. The germline V gene encodes CDR1 WNHNN and CDR2 SYGVQD (reference sequence). CDR3 amino acids: CAAPGQPQHF. CDR3 sequence (DNA): TGCGCCGCCCCAGGGCAGCCCCAGCATTTT.

This chain links TRBV12-3 or TRBV12-4 with TRBJ2-3; no clear D gene. V lost 3 bases, J lost 4 bases, and 2 bases lay in between. The CDR3 contains 11 residues. CDR3 in amino acids: CASSFSDTQYF. For the CDR3, the DNA is TGTGCCAGCAGTTTCTCAGATACGCAGTATTTT.